The clone carrying this T cell receptor beta chain has only a few counts. The target antigen is unknown. The entry originates in a study of response to subunit inactivated influenza vaccine. Findings of the study overall: After each seasonal influenza vaccination, few new T cells are recruited, the authors suggested.

One entry per CDR3 protein results from TCRdb running MiXCR on the RT-PCR reads. The sample contains 550,000 to 650,000 distinct CDR3 sequences, around 11% of which appear only once. The ends lost 4 bases at V and 7 bases at J; junction bases unmatched: 7. Germline CDR1 is KGHSH and CDR2 is LQKENI. CDR3 size: 14 residues. This TCR was recovered from a man aged 45 to 65 who received an inactivated influenza vaccine. This sequence joins TRBV18 and TRBJ1-2; 9 bases are a match to TRBD1. The sample consisted of PBMCs from blood, taken on the day of vaccination. CDR3 residues: CASSLDRGRSGYTF. The CDR3 DNA is TGTGCCAGCTCACTTGACAGGGGGAGGAGTGGCTACACCTTC.